Listed below are T cell receptor beta chains from one sample, sequenced in a study of cytomegalovirus exposure and HLA in healthy donors. Sequenced by immunoSEQ multiplex PCR; TCRdb stores in-frame clones only, minus some. This table lists about 130,000 clones. The sample was PBMCs. These receptors originate from an older woman in good health and CMV-seronegative. Each CDR3 is given with its conserved first and last residue. Fields, in order: V gene, D gene, J gene, CDR3 DNA, CDR3 protein. The D gene is left open where the match is weak.

V: TRBV29-1
D: NA
J: TRBJ2-1
DNA: TGCAGCGTTGGCTTAGACTCCTCCTACAATGAGCAGTTCTTC
CDR3: CSVGLDSSYNEQFF

V: TRBV4-1
D: NA
J: TRBJ2-2
DNA: TGCGCCAGCAGCCAAGACTCTCTCACCGGGGAGCTGTTTTTT
CDR3: CASSQDSLTGELFF

V: TRBV28
D: TRBD1
J: TRBJ1-2
DNA: TGTGCCAGCAGTTTCCTACAGGGGAACTATGGCTACACCTTC
CDR3: CASSFLQGNYGYTF

V: TRBV11-2
D: NA
J: TRBJ2-1
DNA: TGTGCCAGCAGCTCAGACTCGGGCACAGGATGGAATGAGCAGTTCTTC
CDR3: CASSSDSGTGWNEQFF

V: TRBV28
D: NA
J: TRBJ2-7
DNA: TGTGCCAGCGCACGGGACTCCCTAGGGGAGCAGTACTTC
CDR3: CASARDSLGEQYF

V: TRBV4-1
D: TRBD1
J: TRBJ2-1
DNA: TGCGCCAGCAGCCAACTTGGACAGGGGGCATACGGTGAGCAGTTCTTC
CDR3: CASSQLGQGAYGEQFF

V: TRBV15
D: NA
J: TRBJ2-5
DNA: TGTGCCACCAGCAGAGATCCCCGGGTCAGTTATCAAGAGACCCAGTACTTC
CDR3: CATSRDPRVSYQETQYF

V: TRBV5-1
D: NA
J: TRBJ1-4
DNA: TGCGCCAGCAGCCTGAGCGGCACCACTCCCGAAAAACTGTTTTTT
CDR3: CASSLSGTTPEKLFF

V: TRBV29-1
D: NA
J: TRBJ2-2
DNA: TGCAGCGTTGAGTTTGCGGGAAGTGGCACCGGGGAGCTGTTTTTT
CDR3: CSVEFAGSGTGELFF

V: TRBV25-1
D: TRBD2
J: TRBJ2-7
DNA: TGTGCCAGCACTCAATCCGGGACTAGAAGATACGAGCAGTACTTC
CDR3: CASTQSGTRRYEQYF

V: TRBV9
D: TRBD1
J: TRBJ2-7
DNA: TGTGCCAGCAGCGTAGGACAGGGGATCGACGAGCAGTACTTC
CDR3: CASSVGQGIDEQYF

V: TRBV5-4
D: TRBD1
J: TRBJ1-1
DNA: TGTGCCAGCAGGCAACAGGGGTACGTAAACACTGAAGCTTTCTTT
CDR3: CASRQQGYVNTEAFF

V: TRBV5-6
D: NA
J: TRBJ2-7
DNA: TGTGCCAGCAGCTCGCTAGCGAGCTCCTACGAGCAGTACTTC
CDR3: CASSSLASSYEQYF

V: TRBV7-8
D: TRBD1
J: TRBJ1-5
DNA: TGTGCCAGCAGCTTAGCTGTTAGGGACAGACCAGGGGCCCAGCATTTT
CDR3: CASSLAVRDRPGAQHF

V: TRBV2
D: NA
J: TRBJ2-7
DNA: TGTGCCAGCAGGGCCCGGACGGGGATCTACGAGCAGTACTTC
CDR3: CASRARTGIYEQYF

V: TRBV7-8
D: NA
J: TRBJ2-2
DNA: TGTGCCAGCAGCCCCCCAGACAGAATAGCCGGGGAGCTGTTTTTT
CDR3: CASSPPDRIAGELFF

V: TRBV6-5
D: NA
J: TRBJ1-1
DNA: TGTGCCAGCAGTTTCGGAACAGGGATTTTGACTGAAGCTTTCTTT
CDR3: CASSFGTGILTEAFF

V: TRBV15
D: NA
J: TRBJ1-1
DNA: TGTGCCACCAGCAGAGGGTGGGAGGGGATGAACACTGAAGCTTTCTTT
CDR3: CATSRGWEGMNTEAFF

V: TRBV7-2
D: TRBD2
J: TRBJ2-7
DNA: TGTGCCAGCAGCTCACAAGCGGGAGGGAGCTCCTACGAGCAGTACTTC
CDR3: CASSSQAGGSSYEQYF

V: TRBV27
D: TRBD1
J: TRBJ2-7
DNA: TGTGCCAGCAGTTTATCGTCCGGGACAGGGTTCCACGAGCAGTACTTC
CDR3: CASSLSSGTGFHEQYF

V: TRBV14
D: TRBD2
J: TRBJ2-7
DNA: TGTGCCAGCAGCCAAGCGACTAGCGGGAGATTTCCCCACGAGCAGTACTTC
CDR3: CASSQATSGRFPHEQYF

V: TRBV25-1
D: TRBD2
J: TRBJ2-7
DNA: TGTGCCAGCAGTGATGTTGGGAGGGCCGGCACCTACGAGCAGTACTTC
CDR3: CASSDVGRAGTYEQYF

V: TRBV10-3
D: TRBD1
J: TRBJ2-7
DNA: TGTGCCATCAGTGAGGTAGGACAGGGCTACGAGCAGTACTTC
CDR3: CAISEVGQGYEQYF

V: TRBV7-3
D: TRBD1
J: TRBJ2-3
DNA: TGTGCCAGCAGCACCGGACAGGGGATGGGTACGCAGTATTTT
CDR3: CASSTGQGMGTQYF

V: TRBV18
D: TRBD2
J: TRBJ2-1
DNA: TGTGCCAGCTCGCCCCGGGGGGGGAGCGATTGGAATGAGCAGTTCTTC
CDR3: CASSPRGGSDWNEQFF

V: TRBV4-2
D: TRBD2
J: TRBJ2-1
DNA: TGTGCCAGCAGCCAAGGACTAGCCCACAATGAGCAGTTCTTC
CDR3: CASSQGLAHNEQFF

V: TRBV5-1
D: TRBD1
J: TRBJ2-1
DNA: TGCGCCAGCAGCTTGGGATCAGGGGGCGCCTACAATGAGCAGTTCTTC
CDR3: CASSLGSGGAYNEQFF

V: TRBV10-3
D: TRBD1
J: TRBJ2-5
DNA: TGTGCCATCAGTGAGCGGACAGGGCGTGGAGAGACCCAGTACTTC
CDR3: CAISERTGRGETQYF

V: TRBV6-5
D: NA
J: TRBJ1-3
DNA: TGTGCCAGCGGCAGGGGAGTTTCTGGAAACACCATATATTTT
CDR3: CASGRGVSGNTIYF

V: TRBV6-1
D: NA
J: TRBJ2-7
DNA: TGTGCCGCCCAGAGGGGGGGGACGGAAGCCTACGAGCAGTACTTC
CDR3: CAAQRGGTEAYEQYF